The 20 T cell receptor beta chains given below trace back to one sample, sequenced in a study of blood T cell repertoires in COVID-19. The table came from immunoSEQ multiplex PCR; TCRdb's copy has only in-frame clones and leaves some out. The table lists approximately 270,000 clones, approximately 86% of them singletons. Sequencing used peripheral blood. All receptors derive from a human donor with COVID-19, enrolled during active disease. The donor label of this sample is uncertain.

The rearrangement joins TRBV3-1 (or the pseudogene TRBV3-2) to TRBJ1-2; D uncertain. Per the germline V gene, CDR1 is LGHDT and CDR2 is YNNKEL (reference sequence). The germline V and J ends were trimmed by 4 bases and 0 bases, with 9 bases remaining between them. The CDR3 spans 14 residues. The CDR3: CASSPLRTNYGYTF. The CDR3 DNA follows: TGTGCCAGCAGCCCACTCAGGACTAACTATGGCTACACCTTC.

The CDR3 DNA is TGCAGCGTCCAAACGGGACTAGCGGGAGGGAGGGACGAGCAGTACTTC. Translated: CSVQTGLAGGRDEQYF. The chain couples TRBV29-1 to TRBJ2-7; TRBD2 agrees at 16 bases. J was trimmed by 5 bases and V by 6 bases; bases with no gene match: 10. This CDR3 contains 16 residues. Germline CDR1 SQVTM, CDR2 ANQGSEA.

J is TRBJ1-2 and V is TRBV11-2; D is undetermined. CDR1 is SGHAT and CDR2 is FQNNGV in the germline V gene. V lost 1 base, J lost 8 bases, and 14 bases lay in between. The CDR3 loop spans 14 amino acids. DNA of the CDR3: TGTGCCAGCAGCTTAGGGAGGGCCCGGGAAGGCTACACCTTC. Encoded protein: CASSLGRAREGYTF.

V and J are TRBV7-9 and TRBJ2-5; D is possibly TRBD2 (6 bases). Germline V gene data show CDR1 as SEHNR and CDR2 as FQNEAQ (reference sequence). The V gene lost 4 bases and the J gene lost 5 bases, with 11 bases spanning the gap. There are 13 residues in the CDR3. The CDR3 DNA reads TGTGCCAGCAGCTCGAGCGGGTTGGAGACCCAGTACTTC. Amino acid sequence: CASSSSGLETQYF.

The CDR3 sequence is CASSLATGTANTEAFF. The CDR3 DNA reads as TGCGCCAGCAGCTTGGCCACGGGGACAGCGAACACTGAAGCTTTCTTT. The chain joins TRBV5-1 to TRBJ1-1, with TRBD1 matching over 7 bases. The CDR3 totals 16 residues. Losses at the gene ends were 0 bases for V and 1 base for J; bases not matched to a gene: 6. Germline loops: CDR1 SGHRS, CDR2 YFSETQ.

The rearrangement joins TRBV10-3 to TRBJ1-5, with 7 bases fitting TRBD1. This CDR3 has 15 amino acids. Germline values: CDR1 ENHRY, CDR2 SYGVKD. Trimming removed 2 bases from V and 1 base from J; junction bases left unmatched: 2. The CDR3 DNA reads TGTGCCATCAGTGAGCCGGGACAGAGCAATCAGCCCCAGCATTTT. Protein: CAISEPGQSNQPQHF.

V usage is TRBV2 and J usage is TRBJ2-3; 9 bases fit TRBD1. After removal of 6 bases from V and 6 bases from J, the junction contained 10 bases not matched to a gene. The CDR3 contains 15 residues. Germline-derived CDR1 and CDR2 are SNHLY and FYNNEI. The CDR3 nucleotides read TGTGCCAGCAGCCCCCGGGACAGGGAATCGGATACGCAGTATTTT. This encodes CASSPRDRESDTQYF.

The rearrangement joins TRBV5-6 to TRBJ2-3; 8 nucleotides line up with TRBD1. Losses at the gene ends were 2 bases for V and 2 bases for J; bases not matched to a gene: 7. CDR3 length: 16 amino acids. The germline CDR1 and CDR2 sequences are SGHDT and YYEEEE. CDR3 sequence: CASSFGTGPSTDTQYF. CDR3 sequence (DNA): TGTGCCAGCAGCTTCGGGACAGGACCTTCCACAGATACGCAGTATTTT.

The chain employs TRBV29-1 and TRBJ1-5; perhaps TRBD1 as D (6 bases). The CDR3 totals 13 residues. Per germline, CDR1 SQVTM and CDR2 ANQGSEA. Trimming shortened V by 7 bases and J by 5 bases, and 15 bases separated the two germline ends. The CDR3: CSAGGGGDQPQHF. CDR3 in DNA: TGCAGCGCCGGGGGCGGGGGGGATCAGCCCCAGCATTTT. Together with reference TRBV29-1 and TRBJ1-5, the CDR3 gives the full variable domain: SAVISQKPSRDICQRGTSLTIQCQVDSQVTMMFWYRQQPGQSLTLIATANQGSEATYESGFVIDKFPISRPNLTFSTLTVSNMSPEDSSIYLCSAGGGGDQPQHFGDGTRLSIL.

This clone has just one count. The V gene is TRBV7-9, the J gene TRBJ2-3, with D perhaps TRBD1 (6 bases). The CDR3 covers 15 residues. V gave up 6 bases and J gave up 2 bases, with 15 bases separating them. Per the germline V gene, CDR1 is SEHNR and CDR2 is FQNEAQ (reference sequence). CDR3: CASSRDRLDTDTQYF. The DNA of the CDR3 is TGTGCCAGCAGTCGAGACAGGCTTGACACAGATACGCAGTATTTT. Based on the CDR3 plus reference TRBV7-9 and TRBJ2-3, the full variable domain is DTGVSQNPRHKITKRGQNVTFRCDPISEHNRLYWYRQTLGQGPEFLTYFQNEAQLEKSRLLSDRFSAERPKGSFSTLEIQRTEQGDSAMYLCASSRDRLDTDTQYFGPGTRLTVL.

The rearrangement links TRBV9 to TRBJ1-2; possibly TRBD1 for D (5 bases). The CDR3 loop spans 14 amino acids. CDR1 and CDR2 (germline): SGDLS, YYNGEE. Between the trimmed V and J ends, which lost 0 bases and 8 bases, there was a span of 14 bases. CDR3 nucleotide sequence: TGTGCCAGCAGCGTAGGGATTCGGAGGGGAGGCTACACCTTC. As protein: CASSVGIRRGGYTF.

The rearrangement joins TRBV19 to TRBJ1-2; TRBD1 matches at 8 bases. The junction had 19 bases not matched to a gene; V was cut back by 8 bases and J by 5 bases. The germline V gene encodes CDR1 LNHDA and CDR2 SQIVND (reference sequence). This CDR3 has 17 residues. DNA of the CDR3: TGTGCCAGTGGCCACGGCAGGGGGCGAGGGAGACCTTATGGCTACACCTTC. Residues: CASGHGRGRGRPYGYTF.

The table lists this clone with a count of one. The CDR3 region is CASSPDLTGGAYSYGYTF. The CDR3 DNA reads as TGTGCCAGCAGCCCCGATTTGACAGGGGGCGCTTACTCCTATGGCTACACCTTC. The chain recombines TRBV5-5 with TRBJ1-2; TRBD1 aligns across 10 bases. The CDR3 length is 18 residues. After removal of 4 bases from V and 4 bases from J, the junction contained 16 bases not matched to a gene. Germline CDR1 reads SGHKS; CDR2 reads YYEKEE (reference sequence).

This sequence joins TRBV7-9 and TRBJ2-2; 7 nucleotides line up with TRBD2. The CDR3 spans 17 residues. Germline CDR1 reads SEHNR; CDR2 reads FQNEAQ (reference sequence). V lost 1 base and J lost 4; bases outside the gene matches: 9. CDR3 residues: CASSLGSGGRSTGELFF. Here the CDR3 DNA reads TGTGCCAGCAGCTTAGGATCGGGCGGGAGAAGCACCGGGGAGCTGTTTTTT.

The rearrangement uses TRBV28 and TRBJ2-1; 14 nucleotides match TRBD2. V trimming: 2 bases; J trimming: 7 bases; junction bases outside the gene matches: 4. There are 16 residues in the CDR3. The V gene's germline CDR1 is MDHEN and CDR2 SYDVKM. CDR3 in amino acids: CASSLPGTSGSNEQFF. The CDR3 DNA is TGTGCCAGCAGTTTACCCGGGACTAGCGGGAGTAATGAGCAGTTCTTC. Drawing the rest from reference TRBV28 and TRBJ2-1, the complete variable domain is DVKVTQSSRYLVKRTGEKVFLECVQDMDHENMFWYRQDPGLGLRLIYFSYDVKMKEKGDIPEGYSVSREKKERFSLILESASTNQTSMYLCASSLPGTSGSNEQFFGPGTRLTVL.

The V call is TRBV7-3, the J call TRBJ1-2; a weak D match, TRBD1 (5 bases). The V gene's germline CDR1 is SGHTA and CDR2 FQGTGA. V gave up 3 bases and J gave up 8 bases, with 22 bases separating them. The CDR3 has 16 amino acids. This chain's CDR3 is CASSLPRGGVPRGYTF. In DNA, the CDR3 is TGTGCCAGCAGCTTGCCGAGGGGAGGGGTTCCACGGGGCTACACCTTC.

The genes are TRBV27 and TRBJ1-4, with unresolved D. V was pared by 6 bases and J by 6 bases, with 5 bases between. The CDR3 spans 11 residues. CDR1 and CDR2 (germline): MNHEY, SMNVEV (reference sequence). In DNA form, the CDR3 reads TGTGCCAGCAGGGCCTATGAAAAACTGTTTTTT. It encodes CASRAYEKLFF.

CDR3 amino acids: CASKNRGTSGGNEQFF. CDR3 DNA: TGTGCCAGCAAAAACCGCGGAACTAGCGGAGGCAATGAGCAGTTCTTC. This chain connects TRBV28 to TRBJ2-1; 8 bases map to TRBD2. V dropped 7 bases and J dropped 6; count of bases not matched to a gene: 14. Germline lookup yields CDR1 MDHEN and CDR2 SYDVKM. This CDR3 contains 16 residues.

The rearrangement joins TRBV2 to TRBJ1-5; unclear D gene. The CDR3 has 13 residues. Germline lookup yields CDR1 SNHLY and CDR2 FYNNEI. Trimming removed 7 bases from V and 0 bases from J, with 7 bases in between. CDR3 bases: TGTGCCAGCAACTCGAATAGCAATCAGCCCCAGCATTTT. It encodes CASNSNSNQPQHF. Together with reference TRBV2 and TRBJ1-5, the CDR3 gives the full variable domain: EPEVTQTPSHQVTQMGQEVILRCVPISNHLYFYWYRQILGQKVEFLVSFYNNEISEKSEIFDDQFSVERPDGSNFTLKIRSTKLEDSAMYFCASNSNSNQPQHFGDGTRLSIL.

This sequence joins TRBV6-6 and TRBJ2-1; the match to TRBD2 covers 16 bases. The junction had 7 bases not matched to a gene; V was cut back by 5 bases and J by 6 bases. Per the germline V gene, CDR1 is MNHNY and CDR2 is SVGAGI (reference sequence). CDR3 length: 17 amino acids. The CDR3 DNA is TGTGCCAGCAGTCCCGGGACTAGCGGGAGGGCCTCCAATGAGCAGTTCTTC. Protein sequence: CASSPGTSGRASNEQFF.